The sample holds one count of the clone carrying this T cell receptor beta chain. Antigen specificity is unknown. The data are from a study of PD-1 blockade in classical Hodgkin lymphoma. After autologous stem cell transplantation all patients relapsed, and prior brentuximab vedotin exposure differed between cohorts. Here immunoSEQ multiplex PCR was the method, and the copy in TCRdb shows in-frame clones only, minus some. The sample comprises 45,000 to 60,000 clones, over 70% of which are singletons, and 15% to 20% rests with the top ten. Study conclusions and caveats: In newly diagnosed patients, baseline TCR diversity was reportedly below that of healthy donors.

The CDR3 length is 15 residues. Trimming took 4 bases from V and 6 from J; bases not matched to a gene: 9. The germline CDR1 and CDR2 sequences are KGHSH and LQKENI. V usage is TRBV18 and J usage is TRBJ1-5, with 7 bases lining up with TRBD1. Material: peripheral blood mononuclear cells (PBMCs), obtained at baseline. The receptor was isolated from a human donor with classical Hodgkin lymphoma. The CDR3 DNA is TGTGCCAGCTCACTTCAGGAGGGGGCCGGTCAGCCCCAGCATTTT. Translating it yields CASSLQEGAGQPQHF.